Here is one TCR beta chain with its context. The data were taken from a study of blood T cell repertoires in COVID-19. Across the whole study: COVID-19 samples, acute and convalescent, were from the United States, Italy and Spain.

Libraries were prepared by immunoSEQ multiplex PCR; TCRdb keeps only in-frame clonotypes and omits some of them. The sample has about 130,000 clones, approximately 84% seen once. Germline V gene sequence: CDR1 SGHTA, CDR2 FQGNSA. V gave up 7 bases and J gave up 8 bases, with 23 bases separating them. This CDR3 contains 15 residues. The gene calls are TRBV7-2 and TRBJ1-2; TRBD1 might be the D (5 bases). The clonotype comes from a woman aged 60-70 years with acute or convalescent COVID-19. Source material: peripheral blood. CDR3 bases: TGTGCCAGCACGCCCTCCCGGGCGGGGCTGGAGGGCTACACCTTC. This codes for CASTPSRAGLEGYTF.